This T cell receptor beta chain stems from a study of metastatic and nonmetastatic thyroid tumors. Study details: Comparison of repertoires was carried out across blood and tumor or nodule tissue from malignant and benign thyroid patients.

Per the germline V gene, CDR1 is LNHDA and CDR2 is SQIVND (reference sequence). The V end lost 7 bases, the J end lost 1 base, and 19 bases lay between the germline ends. The CDR3 length is 16 residues. A word on this clone: Other DNA sequences in this sample translate to the same CDR3.

No treatment of any kind had been given to any patient before thyroid surgery. In the original processing: In papillary thyroid cancer, a distant-metastasis classifier was built using CDR3 differences across clinicopathological groups. TCRdb reanalyzed the PCR reads via MiXCR. For this entry, the V and J calls and clone size follow TCRdb and not the study's own pipeline. Here the sample spans approximately 84,000 clones, 15% being singletons. V usage is TRBV19 and J usage is TRBJ2-5; the D gene is possibly TRBD2 (5 bases). Sequences were obtained from blood. This sequence originates from a female donor with papillary thyroid cancer or a benign thyroid nodule (not recorded which). Some clones in this sample may be carry-over from other donors' samples. The CDR3 DNA reads as TGTGCCAGTACTAGAGGGCTGGCGGACCTCCAAGAGACCCAGTACTTC. It yields the protein CASTRGLADLQETQYF. Full variable domain (remainder filled in from reference TRBV19 and TRBJ2-5): DGGITQSPKYLFRKEGQNVTLSCEQNLNHDAMYWYRQDPGQGLRLIYYSQIVNDFQKGDIAEGYSVSREKKESFPLTVTSAQKNPTAFYLCASTRGLADLQETQYFGPGTRLLVL.